The 32 T cell receptor beta chains reported below all come from one sample, sequenced in a study of regulatory T cells in long-lasting Graves disease. Time point described: newly diagnosed GD, antithyroid drugs for less than 3 months. The TCR library was made from RNA extracted from PBMCs. Building the TCR beta libraries relied on iRepertoire HTBI primers, and CDR3 regions underwent Arm-PCR. TCRdb itself ran the multiplex PCR reads through MiXCR, one entry per CDR3 protein. The table shows fewer than 550,000 distinct CDR3 sequences, with about 16% occurring only once. The sample was also linked to a second study, of T cells in Graves' hyperthyroidism and ophthalmopathy.

Source: peripheral blood mononuclear cells (PBMCs), taken at new diagnosis, from a patient treated with antithyroid drugs. The receptors were gathered from a woman between 40 and 65 years old with Graves disease.

The chain links TRBV14 to TRBJ1-2, with 9 nucleotides matching TRBD1. The germline V gene has CDR1 SGHDN and CDR2 FVKESK. The CDR3 has 16 residues. Trimming cost V 2 bases and J 2 bases; bases outside gene matches: 6. CDR3 amino acids: CASSQLPGQGNYGYTF. CDR3 bases: TGTGCCAGCAGCCAACTACCGGGACAGGGAAACTATGGCTACACCTTC.

This clonotype has ten or more counts. This chain uses TRBV18 with TRBJ2-1; the match to TRBD2 covers 10 bases. The CDR3 loop spans 16 amino acids. Germline V lookup: CDR1 KGHSH, CDR2 LQKENI. The V segment lost 1 base and the J segment 3 bases; nucleotides outside the gene matches: 3. CDR3 region: CASSPLAGGIYNEQFF. The CDR3 DNA follows: TGTGCCAGCTCACCACTAGCGGGGGGAATCTACAATGAGCAGTTCTTC.

This clonotype showed up many times. The rearrangement links TRBV6-1 to TRBJ1-6; 7 bases are a match to TRBD1. The germline V gene encodes CDR1 MNHNS and CDR2 SASEGT. The CDR3 sequence is 15 residues long. J lost 8 bases, V lost 3 bases, and 7 bases had no gene match. CDR3 nucleotide sequence: TGTGCCAGCAGTGACCCCGGCAGGGGGGATTCACCCCTCCACTTT. It encodes CASSDPGRGDSPLHF.

This sequence joins TRBV12-3 or TRBV12-4 and TRBJ2-2; 12 bases are shared with TRBD2. V was clipped by 6 bases and J by 4 bases; unmatched bases: 6. There are 16 residues in the CDR3. The CDR3 bases are TGTGCCAGCAGCCCGACTAGCGGGGGACGCACCGGGGAGCTGTTTTTT. Protein: CASSPTSGGRTGELFF.

This clonotype has only a few counts. The gene calls are TRBV11-2 and TRBJ1-2; TRBD1 matches 7 bases. CDR3 length: 16 residues. The germline V gene has CDR1 SGHAT and CDR2 FQNNGV. V shed 2 bases, J shed 0 bases, and the junction held 6 bases outside the gene matches. In nucleotides, the CDR3 is TGTGCCAGCAGCTTACAGGGGGTAATTTCTAACTATGGCTACACCTTC. This gives the protein CASSLQGVISNYGYTF.

This clonotype has just a few counts. The chain carries TRBV5-4 and TRBJ2-3; TRBD1 matches at 9 bases. Germline V gene lookup returns CDR1 SGHNT and CDR2 YYREEE (reference sequence). Trimming removed 3 bases from V and 4 bases from J; junction bases left unmatched: 6. CDR3 size: 15 residues. The CDR3: CASSWAGQGSDTQYF. The CDR3 nucleotides are TGTGCCAGCAGCTGGGCGGGACAGGGATCAGATACGCAGTATTTT.

The table lists this clonotype with a few counts. The chain employs TRBV3-1 and TRBJ2-1; D is undetermined. V dropped 1 base and J dropped 9 bases, with 7 bases sitting between them. Germline V CDR1 and CDR2: LGHDT, YNNKEL (reference sequence). The CDR3 spans 12 residues. The CDR3 region has the DNA TGTGCCAGCAGCCAAGGAGGCCGTGAGCAGTTCTTC. Its protein product is CASSQGGREQFF.

The chain has TRBV5-4 and TRBJ2-1; the D is unclear. The V end was cut by 7 bases, the J end by 5 bases, with 4 bases between. This CDR3 contains 10 residues. CDR1 is SGHNT, CDR2 YYREEE, per germline (reference sequence). CDR3 residues: CASGNNEQFF. The CDR3 nucleotides read TGTGCCAGCGGCAACAATGAGCAGTTCTTC.

This clonotype was seen a single time. This chain connects TRBV5-1 to TRBJ2-1; D not resolved. CDR3 length: 14 residues. Germline CDR1 reads SGHRS; CDR2 reads YFSETQ. V lost 2 bases to trimming and J lost 6 bases, with 12 bases between them. CDR3 residues: CASSLSRRPNEQFF. In DNA, the CDR3 is TGCGCCAGCAGCTTAAGCCGGAGACCCAATGAGCAGTTCTTC.

The rearrangement joins TRBV20-1 to TRBJ2-7; D may match TRBD1 or TRBD2 (5 bases each). Germline V gene data show CDR1 as DFQATT and CDR2 as SNEGSKA (reference sequence). This CDR3 comprises 16 residues. The V gene lost 6 bases and the J gene lost 0 bases, with 21 bases spanning the gap. The CDR3 region is CSAGLAGRLSSYEQYF. The CDR3 nucleotides read TGCAGTGCGGGGCTTGCGGGCAGATTGAGCTCCTACGAGCAGTACTTC.

This clonotype was picked up many times. The chain carries TRBV28 and TRBJ2-7; no clear D gene. The length of the CDR3 is 13 residues. Germline CDR1 and CDR2: MDHEN and SYDVKM. Trimming removed 3 bases from V and 6 bases from J, with 12 bases in between. The CDR3 region has the DNA TGTGCCAGCAGTTTCAGGTTGTCGGGCGAGCAGTACTTC. Translation gives CASSFRLSGEQYF.

This clonotype was counted at least ten times. The gene calls are TRBV29-1 and TRBJ1-1; D is uncertain. CDR3 length: 13 amino acids. V was pared by 4 bases and J by 1 base, with 10 bases between. CDR1 and CDR2 (germline): SQVTM, ANQGSEA. CDR3 in amino acids: CSVGVGPNTEAFF. The CDR3 nucleotides read TGCAGCGTTGGCGTAGGTCCGAACACTGAAGCTTTCTTT.

This clonotype was recorded many times. The chain combines TRBV11-2 with TRBJ1-6; the D is unclear. The CDR3 runs to 13 residues. The germline gives CDR1 SGHAT, CDR2 FQNNGV. Trimming took off 6 bases at V and 6 bases at J, with 9 bases between the two ends. The CDR3 loop reads CASSPWGNSPLHF. DNA for the CDR3: TGTGCCAGCAGTCCGTGGGGTAATTCACCCCTCCACTTT.

The chain's CDR3 is CASTEAGRNNEQFF. The CDR3 coding sequence is TGTGCCAGCACCGAGGCAGGGCGAAACAATGAGCAGTTCTTC. V is TRBV6-1 and J is TRBJ2-1; D is possibly TRBD1 (5 bases). CDR1 is MNHNS and CDR2 is SASEGT in the germline V gene. This CDR3 comprises 14 residues. The ends were cut back, 7 bases at V and 5 bases at J, with 15 bases in the middle.

Ten or more counts support this clonotype. This rearrangement joins TRBV3-1 to TRBJ2-7, with a possible D match to TRBD2 (6 bases). This CDR3 is built from 13 residues. Germline V gene lookup returns CDR1 LGHDT and CDR2 YNNKEL (reference sequence). The V end was cut by 4 bases, the J end by 3 bases, with 10 bases between. The CDR3 bases are TGTGCCAGCAGCCCAAGCGGGCTCTACGAGCAGTACTTC. Residues: CASSPSGLYEQYF.

V and J are TRBV7-2 and TRBJ2-1; TRBD1 agrees at 10 bases. Germline CDR1 and CDR2: SGHTA and FQGNSA. V lost 8 bases and J lost 8; bases outside the gene matches: 12. The CDR3 consists of 15 residues. The CDR3 coding sequence is TGTGCCAGCGGGGATCGGGACAGGGGTAGGGATGAGCAGTTCTTC. Encoded protein: CASGDRDRGRDEQFF.

V is TRBV19 and J is TRBJ2-5, with TRBD1 matching over 12 bases. With V trimmed by 5 bases and J by 5 bases, 6 bases remained unmatched. Germline lookup yields CDR1 LNHDA and CDR2 SQIVND (reference sequence). The CDR3 contains 15 residues. CDR3 coding DNA: TGTGCCAGTAGTGGGGACAGGGGGCGTTCGGAGACCCAGTACTTC. Its protein is CASSGDRGRSETQYF.

With regard to this clonotype: This may be a read error, as it is one base from a much larger clone. V and J are TRBV20-1 and TRBJ2-2; no reliable D call. The germline V gene encodes CDR1 DFQATT and CDR2 SNEGSKA (reference sequence). This CDR3 has 12 amino acids. V was trimmed by 0 bases and J by 3 bases, leaving 2 bases between them. The CDR3 spells CSAREYTGELFF. CDR3 nucleotides: TGCAGTGCTAGAGAGTACACCGGGGAGCTGTTTTTT.

This chain links TRBV24-1 with TRBJ2-7, with a weak D call TRBD1 (5 bases). The CDR3 extends over 12 amino acids. The germline gives CDR1 KGHDR, CDR2 SFDVKD. With 4 bases removed from V and 2 bases from J, the gap between germline ends came to 5 bases. The CDR3 here is CATSEGAYEQYF. CDR3 nucleotides: TGTGCCACCAGTGAAGGGGCCTACGAGCAGTACTTC.

Ten or more counts support this clonotype. J is TRBJ2-7 and V is TRBV12-3 or TRBV12-4, with D tentatively TRBD1 (7 bases). This CDR3 is built from 16 residues. Trimming shortened V by 5 bases and J by 0 bases, and 17 bases separated the two germline ends. The DNA of the CDR3 is TGTGCCAGCAGTCCAGGAGGGGGCAGGACCTCCTACGAGCAGTACTTC. This gives the protein CASSPGGGRTSYEQYF.

As to this clonotype: A single base separates this from a much larger clone, so it may be a read error. The V call is TRBV11-2, the J call TRBJ2-7; 9 bases fit TRBD2. The germline V gene has CDR1 SGHAT and CDR2 FQNNGV. The CDR3 has 15 amino acids. CDR3 amino acids: CASSLERGAAYEQHF. The CDR3 DNA sequence: TGTGCCAGCAGTCTAGAGCGGGGGGCCGCCTACGAGCAGCACTTC.

The chain carries TRBV15 and TRBJ2-7; TRBD2 matches at 8 bases. Germline assignment: CDR1 LNHNV and CDR2 YYDKDF (reference sequence). The CDR3 contains 14 residues. Trimming cost V 1 base and J 6 bases; bases outside gene matches: 5. The DNA of the CDR3 is TGTGCCACCAGCAGAGTTGGCCGGGAGGGCGAGCAGTACTTC. It translates to CATSRVGREGEQYF. The complete variable domain, with remaining parts taken from reference TRBV15 and TRBJ2-7, reads DAMVIQNPRYQVTQFGKPVTLSCSQTLNHNVMYWYQQKSSQAPKLLFHYYDKDFNNEADTPDNFQSRRPNTSFCFLDIRSPGLGDTAMYLCATSRVGREGEQYFGPGTRLTVT.

This clonotype was detected a few times. The V and J genes are TRBV14 and TRBJ2-2; D not resolved. The ends were cut back, 5 bases at V and 1 base at J, with 14 bases in the middle. CDR3 length: 16 amino acids. CDR1 is SGHDN, CDR2 FVKESK, per germline. In DNA, the CDR3 is TGTGCCAGCAGCTCTTTGTTTGGGGAGAACACCGGGGAGCTGTTTTTT. Translation: CASSSLFGENTGELFF.

The rearrangement joins TRBV6-1 to TRBJ2-2; 7 bases match TRBD2. Trimming at V came to 7 bases and at J to 5 bases, leaving 10 bases not matched to a gene. From germline, CDR1 is MNHNS and CDR2 SASEGT. The CDR3 covers 15 residues. The CDR3 is CASITGLIGTGELFF. The CDR3 nucleotides are TGTGCCAGCATCACGGGACTAATAGGAACCGGGGAGCTGTTTTTT.

The chain employs TRBV4-1 and TRBJ2-1, with 9 positions matching TRBD2. V was pared by 0 bases and J by 10 bases, with 10 bases of the junction left unmatched. From germline, CDR1 is MGHRA and CDR2 YSYEKL. The CDR3 totals 16 residues. Here the CDR3 DNA reads TGCGCCAGCAGCCAAGATTGGGTAGCGGGAGCAAGGGAGCAGTTCTTC. Translated: CASSQDWVAGAREQFF.

This clonotype showed up many times. This chain joins TRBV3-1 and TRBJ2-5; D not certain. Trimming removed 6 bases at V and 7 bases at J, with 15 bases between. The CDR3 runs to 13 residues. Germline values: CDR1 LGHDT, CDR2 YNNKEL (reference sequence). This chain's CDR3 is CASSASEPGTQYF. In DNA, the CDR3 is TGTGCCAGCAGTGCCTCGGAGCCAGGGACCCAGTACTTC.

The sample holds many counts of this clonotype. This chain joins TRBV28 and TRBJ2-3; D gene uncertain. V shed 6 bases and J shed 0 bases, with 13 bases lying between them. The germline gives CDR1 MDHEN, CDR2 SYDVKM. This CDR3 spans 15 amino acids. The CDR3 region has the DNA TGTGCCAGCAGCCAGAGGCAGGCTAGCACAGATACGCAGTATTTT. Translating it yields CASSQRQASTDTQYF.

The chain joins TRBV19 to TRBJ1-2; the match to TRBD1 covers 7 bases. The junction had 8 bases not matched to a gene; V was cut back by 3 bases and J by 4 bases. Germline V CDR1 and CDR2: LNHDA, SQIVND (reference sequence). The CDR3 is made up of 15 amino acids. The CDR3 sequence is CASSITGADGYGYTF. CDR3 DNA sequence: TGTGCCAGTAGTATTACAGGGGCCGATGGCTATGGCTACACCTTC.

The chain has TRBV20-1 and TRBJ2-1; 13 nucleotides line up with TRBD2. The CDR3 contains 14 residues. CDR1 and CDR2 (germline): DFQATT, SNEGSKA (reference sequence). V trimming: 5 bases; J trimming: 5 bases; junction bases outside the gene matches: 3. The CDR3 DNA reads as TGCAGTGCTCCGGGACTAGCGGGGCACAATGAGCAGTTCTTC. Amino acids: CSAPGLAGHNEQFF.

As regards this clonotype: This sequence may be a read error, since a much larger clone differs from it by one base. The chain employs TRBV3-1 and TRBJ1-4, with D unresolved. Germline assignment: CDR1 LGHDT and CDR2 YNNKEL (reference sequence). The V end was cut by 0 bases, the J end by 8 bases, with 4 bases between. The CDR3 covers 12 residues. The DNA of the CDR3 is TGTGCCAGCAGCCAAGAGAAAGAAAAACTGTTTTTT. It translates to CASSQEKEKLFF.

This clonotype was detected ten times or more. The chain employs TRBV6-1 and TRBJ2-1; 11 bases match TRBD2. With 2 bases clipped from V and 0 bases from J, the junction kept 12 bases outside the gene matches. The CDR3 loop spans 20 amino acids. In germline, CDR1 is MNHNS, CDR2 SASEGT. The CDR3 DNA sequence: TGTGCCAGCAGTGAACCACTAGCGGGGGACGCCAGGAGCTCCTACAATGAGCAGTTCTTC. Encoded protein: CASSEPLAGDARSSYNEQFF.

The V and J genes are TRBV6-5 and TRBJ2-6; 12 nucleotides line up with TRBD1. This CDR3 comprises 17 residues. After removal of 4 bases from V and 2 bases from J, the junction contained 3 bases not matched to a gene. Germline V gives CDR1 MNHEY, CDR2 SVGAGI. CDR3: CASSFRDRGPGANVLTF. The CDR3 bases are TGTGCCAGCAGTTTCCGGGACAGGGGGCCTGGGGCCAACGTCCTGACTTTC.